These T cell receptor beta chains were read from a single sample in a study of T cells in localized non-small cell lung cancer. Using immunoSEQ multiplex PCR, the repertoire was profiled, and TCRdb retains in-frame clones only, with some absent. The sample carries tens of thousands of clones, roughly 80% recorded once. Sample: PBMCs, taken before any cancer treatment. All receptors derive from a man aged 35 to 70 with stage II lung adenocarcinoma. Each CDR3 is given with its conserved first and last residue. A D gene is named only where the DNA matches it firmly. Size is stated for part of the rows, as once, few or many counts, or as a class when the clone is expanded.

clone size: NA
CDR3 length: 13
J gene: TRBJ2-1
V gene: TRBV7-3
D gene: NA
CDR3 protein: CASSLEGADEQFF

clone size: NA
CDR3 length: 13
J gene: TRBJ1-1
V gene: TRBV18
D gene: TRBD1
CDR3 protein: CASSNQGATEAFF

clone size: NA
CDR3 length: 12
J gene: TRBJ1-1
V gene: TRBV27
D gene: NA
CDR3 protein: CASSEGGAEAFF

clone size: NA
CDR3 length: 12
J gene: TRBJ2-7
V gene: TRBV28
D gene: NA
CDR3 protein: CASSMGGYEQYF

clone size: few
CDR3 length: 13
J gene: TRBJ1-1
V gene: TRBV27
D gene: NA
CDR3 protein: CASSFRGATEAFF

clone size: NA
CDR3 length: 15
J gene: TRBJ2-5
V gene: TRBV5-1
D gene: NA
CDR3 protein: CASSSTGKSEETQYF

clone size: few
CDR3 length: 13
J gene: TRBJ1-5
V gene: TRBV12-5
D gene: NA
CDR3 protein: CASGLSQGGSQHF

clone size: NA
CDR3 length: 17
J gene: TRBJ2-1
V gene: TRBV5-1
D gene: TRBD2
CDR3 protein: CASSLDPGRSSYNEQFF

clone size: few
CDR3 length: 17
J gene: TRBJ2-6
V gene: TRBV5-6
D gene: NA
CDR3 protein: CASSLALVSSGANVLTF

clone size: NA
CDR3 length: 13
J gene: TRBJ1-2
V gene: TRBV18
D gene: NA
CDR3 protein: CASSPDSLYGYTF

clone size: NA
CDR3 length: 15
J gene: TRBJ1-4
V gene: TRBV7-2
D gene: NA
CDR3 protein: CASAKKQDFNEKLFF

clone size: NA
CDR3 length: 12
J gene: TRBJ1-2
V gene: TRBV5-4
D gene: NA
CDR3 protein: CASSLTGGLYTF

clone size: NA
CDR3 length: 14
J gene: TRBJ1-5
V gene: TRBV6-1
D gene: NA
CDR3 protein: CASSSPRRNQPQHF

clone size: NA
CDR3 length: 13
J gene: TRBJ1-1
V gene: TRBV21-1
D gene: NA
CDR3 protein: CASSRAAETEAFF

clone size: NA
CDR3 length: 12
J gene: TRBJ1-6
V gene: TRBV11-3
D gene: NA
CDR3 protein: CASSLGSSPLHF

clone size: once
CDR3 length: 14
J gene: TRBJ2-5
V gene: TRBV12-5
D gene: TRBD2
CDR3 protein: CASGGAVKRETQYF

clone size: NA
CDR3 length: 16
J gene: TRBJ2-3
V gene: TRBV27
D gene: NA
CDR3 protein: CASRERRYMGSDTQYF

clone size: NA
CDR3 length: 14
J gene: TRBJ1-5
V gene: TRBV10-1
D gene: TRBD1
CDR3 protein: CASTPDREAQPQHF

clone size: NA
CDR3 length: 15
J gene: TRBJ2-3
V gene: TRBV5-1
D gene: TRBD2
CDR3 protein: CASSLTGGPGDTQYF

clone size: NA
CDR3 length: 14
J gene: TRBJ1-3
V gene: TRBV28
D gene: NA
CDR3 protein: CASSFLGPGNTIYF

clone size: NA
CDR3 length: 14
J gene: TRBJ1-1
V gene: TRBV5-1
D gene: NA
CDR3 protein: CASSLTSGSTEAFF

clone size: NA
CDR3 length: 14
J gene: TRBJ2-1
V gene: TRBV7-9
D gene: NA
CDR3 protein: CASTSDVSYNEQFF

clone size: NA
CDR3 length: 18
J gene: TRBJ2-3
V gene: TRBV9
D gene: NA
CDR3 protein: CASSPYRRRLTSTDTQYF

clone size: NA
CDR3 length: 16
J gene: TRBJ2-5
V gene: TRBV5-4
D gene: TRBD2
CDR3 protein: CASSDPPVAGQETQYF

clone size: once
CDR3 length: 14
J gene: TRBJ1-1
V gene: TRBV5-4
D gene: NA
CDR3 protein: CASKPPGMNTEAFF

clone size: NA
CDR3 length: 14
J gene: TRBJ1-5
V gene: TRBV5-8
D gene: NA
CDR3 protein: CASSHRTANQPQHF